A few counts support the clone carrying this T cell receptor beta chain. Its antigen remains unidentified. The data originate from a study of blood T cells in healthy people across ages. PCR was performed a second time for about 7 to 12 cycles using a sample-barcoded 5' primer and a J-beta primer mix. Tags on each cDNA molecule came from a template-switch adaptor with 12 random nucleotides. Sequencing of every sample gave 2.5 million or more CDR3-containing paired-end reads. TCRdb ran MiXCR on the 5' RACE reads and lists one entry per CDR3 protein. The data contain about 1 million distinct CDR3 sequences, 40% to 55% of them singletons. Broader study findings: In these data, TCR beta diversity tracked strongly with naive T cell percentage.

Total RNA was isolated from each sample in quantities of at least 6 micrograms. V shed 2 bases and J shed 0 bases, with 9 bases lying between them. The CDR3 runs 15 residues. Germline CDR1 SGDLS, CDR2 YYNGEE. The TCR sequence derives from an older woman in good health. V is TRBV9 and J is TRBJ2-4; the D gene is possibly TRBD2 (6 bases). The sequenced sample was blood. CDR3 sequence reads: CASSVEGLAKNIQYF. The DNA of the CDR3 is TGTGCCAGCAGCGTGGAGGGCTTAGCCAAAAACATTCAGTACTTC.